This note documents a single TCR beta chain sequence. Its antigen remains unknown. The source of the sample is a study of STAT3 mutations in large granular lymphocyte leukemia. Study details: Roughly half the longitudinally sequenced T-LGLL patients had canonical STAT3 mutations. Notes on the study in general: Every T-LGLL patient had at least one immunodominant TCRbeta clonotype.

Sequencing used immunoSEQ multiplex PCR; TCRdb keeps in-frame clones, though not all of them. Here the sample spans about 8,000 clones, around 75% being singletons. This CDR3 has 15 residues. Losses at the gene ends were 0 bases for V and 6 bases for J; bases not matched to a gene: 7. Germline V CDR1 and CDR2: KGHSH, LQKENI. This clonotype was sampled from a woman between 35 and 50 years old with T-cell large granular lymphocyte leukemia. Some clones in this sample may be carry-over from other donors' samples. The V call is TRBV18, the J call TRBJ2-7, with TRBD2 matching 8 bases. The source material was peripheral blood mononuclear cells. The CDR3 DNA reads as TGTGCCAGCTCACCACCGGCCGGGGGGGGTCTCGAGCAGTACTTC. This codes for CASSPPAGGGLEQYF.